One and the same sample provided the 21 T cell receptor beta chains below, sequenced in a study of blood T cell repertoires in COVID-19 (dated by TCRdb to 2020 to 2022). The library was made by the immunoSEQ multiplex PCR assay. TCRdb obtained this table from immuneACCESS and retained in-frame rearrangements with V and J assigned. These tables miss some clones; where compared with another copy, unresolved V genes account for less than half of the shortfall, and the remainder is unexplained. For this sample the table gives roughly 70,000 clones, of which roughly 71% were detected only once. The ten most abundant clones make up around 14% of the sample. Sequencing used peripheral blood. These receptors came from a man aged 55 to 69 with COVID-19, enrolled during active disease.

This clone was observed a few times. The gene calls are TRBV29-1 and TRBJ2-7; the match to TRBD1 covers 8 bases. Germline-derived CDR1 and CDR2 are SQVTM and ANQGSEA. The V gene end was trimmed by 6 bases and the J gene end by 6 bases; junction bases not matched to a gene: 7. The CDR3 has 12 amino acids. CDR3 sequence reads: CSVRQGRIEQYF. CDR3 coding DNA: TGCAGCGTCCGACAGGGGAGAATCGAGCAGTACTTC.

This chain links TRBV6-5 with TRBJ2-5, with D tentatively TRBD1 (6 bases). This CDR3 spans 14 amino acids. With 6 bases removed from V and 7 bases from J, the gap between germline ends came to 18 bases. From germline, CDR1 is MNHEY and CDR2 SVGAGI. The CDR3 DNA reads TGTGCCAGCAGGAACCGGGGACATGGGGGGACCCAGTACTTC. Its translation is CASRNRGHGGTQYF.

The J gene is TRBJ1-2, the V gene TRBV6-6; 9 bases align to TRBD1. The V and J ends lost 6 bases and 7 bases, in that order; junction bases with no gene match: 6. Germline CDR1 and CDR2: MNHNY and SVGAGI (reference sequence). There are 13 residues in the CDR3. This chain's CDR3 is CASSPDRGSGYTF. The CDR3 nucleotides are TGTGCCAGCAGCCCCGACAGGGGGTCTGGCTACACCTTC.

This clone was seen a single time. The chain couples TRBV5-1 to TRBJ1-1; 7 nucleotides agree with TRBD1. Germline V gene data show CDR1 as SGHRS and CDR2 as YFSETQ. Trimming removed 4 bases from V and 1 base from J; junction bases left unmatched: 4. There are 14 residues in the CDR3. For the CDR3, the DNA is TGCGCCAGCAGCGCCCAGGGGGGGAACACTGAAGCTTTCTTT. Translating gives CASSAQGGNTEAFF.

The count of this clone is one. The CDR3 DNA reads as TGTGCCAGCACCGGGGTTGGATACGAGCAGTACTTC. Translation gives CASTGVGYEQYF. This chain joins TRBV3-1 (or the pseudogene TRBV3-2) and TRBJ2-7; a weak D match, TRBD2 (5 bases). V dropped 7 bases and J dropped 4 bases, with 11 bases sitting between them. Germline V CDR1 and CDR2: LGHDT, YNNKEL (reference sequence). The CDR3 consists of 12 residues.

This sequence joins TRBV11-2 and TRBJ2-7, with TRBD2 matching over 12 bases. The CDR3 has 15 residues. From germline, CDR1 is SGHAT and CDR2 FQNNGV. V gave up 5 bases and J gave up 7 bases; unmatched junction bases: 9. CDR3 amino acids: CASSPWTSGTSEQYF. The CDR3 nucleotides read TGTGCCAGCAGCCCGTGGACTAGCGGGACGTCTGAGCAGTACTTC.

The chain is built from TRBV27 and TRBJ1-2, with 7 bases that match TRBD1. CDR1 is MNHEY, CDR2 SMNVEV, per germline (reference sequence). V gave up 2 bases and J gave up 9 bases; unmatched junction bases: 6. The CDR3 totals 13 residues. CDR3 sequence: CASSLEGGGSYTF. DNA of the CDR3: TGTGCCAGCAGTTTAGAAGGGGGCGGAAGCTACACCTTC.

This clone was counted a single time. The CDR3 sequence is CASSGGLPTDTQYF. The CDR3 DNA follows: TGTGCCAGCAGCGGCGGCCTCCCCACAGATACGCAGTATTTT. V and J are TRBV5-6 and TRBJ2-3; D gene ambiguous. The CDR3 has 14 amino acids. Trimming cost V 4 bases and J 2 bases, with 11 bases left between them. Germline V gene data show CDR1 as SGHDT and CDR2 as YYEEEE.

The rearrangement links TRBV6-2 or TRBV6-3 to TRBJ1-1; 9 nucleotides agree with TRBD1. CDR1 and CDR2 (germline): MNHEY, SVGEGT. The CDR3 runs 16 residues. The V gene end was trimmed by 2 bases and the J gene end by 1 base; junction bases not matched to a gene: 5. CDR3 in amino acids: CASSYPGTGRNTEAFF. The CDR3 region has the DNA TGTGCCAGCAGTTACCCGGGGACAGGGAGGAACACTGAAGCTTTCTTT.

The rearrangement joins TRBV30 to TRBJ2-5, with D maybe TRBD2 (7 bases). Trimming removed 8 bases from V and 0 bases from J, with 10 bases in between. This CDR3 comprises 12 residues. Germline-derived CDR1 and CDR2 are GTSNPN and SVGIG (reference sequence). CDR3 nucleotides: TGTGCCCGGGGGGACAACCAAGAGACCCAGTACTTC. Its translation: CARGDNQETQYF. Together with reference TRBV30 and TRBJ2-5, the CDR3 gives the full variable domain: SQTIHQWPATLVQPVGSPLSLECTVEGTSNPNLYWYRQAAGRGLQLLFYSVGIGQISSEVPQNLSASRPQDRQFILSSKKLLLSDSGFYLCARGDNQETQYFGPGTRLLVL.

V gene TRBV19 combines with J gene TRBJ2-2; possibly TRBD1 for D (6 bases). V was pared by 2 bases and J by 6 bases, with 7 bases between. The CDR3 contains 13 residues. Germline lookup yields CDR1 LNHDA and CDR2 SQIVND (reference sequence). CDR3 in amino acids: CASSIWGPGELFF. DNA for the CDR3: TGTGCCAGTAGTATATGGGGGCCCGGGGAGCTGTTTTTT.

This clone was picked up a small number of times. V gene TRBV11-2 combines with J gene TRBJ1-5; D is undetermined. This CDR3 is built from 15 residues. Germline V gene sequence: CDR1 SGHAT, CDR2 FQNNGV. The V end lost 2 bases, the J end lost 6 bases, and 14 bases lay between the germline ends. CDR3 DNA: TGTGCCAGCAGCTTAAGGGAGGGAAGTGTTCAGCCCCAGCATTTT. Encoded protein: CASSLREGSVQPQHF.

This sequence joins TRBV3-1 (or the pseudogene TRBV3-2) and TRBJ2-5; TRBD2 might be the D (5 bases). This CDR3 comprises 14 residues. The germline V gene encodes CDR1 LGHDT and CDR2 YNNKEL (reference sequence). The V and J ends lost 0 bases and 6 bases respectively, with 11 bases between them. CDR3 protein: CASSQDAGRKTQYF. CDR3 sequence (DNA): TGTGCCAGCAGCCAAGATGCGGGCCGAAAGACCCAGTACTTC.

The rearrangement uses TRBV24-1 and TRBJ1-5; TRBD1 agrees at 7 bases. The V gene's germline CDR1 is KGHDR and CDR2 SFDVKD. The trim removed 8 bases at V and 12 bases at J, leaving 15 bases unmatched. The CDR3 has 14 amino acids. The CDR3 DNA reads as TGTGCCACCATAGTTTCGACAGGGAAACTCCTCCAGCATTTT. This translates into CATIVSTGKLLQHF.

The CDR3 DNA is TGTGCCAGCAGGAAAACCGATTTCGGGTACAATGAGCAGTTCTTC. Translating it yields CASRKTDFGYNEQFF. This chain uses TRBV11-3 with TRBJ2-1; no clear D. This CDR3 contains 15 residues. The germline V gene has CDR1 SGHNT and CDR2 YENEEA. The V and J ends lost 6 bases and 4 bases respectively, with 16 bases between them.

The chain is built from TRBV10-1 and TRBJ2-3, with a weak D call TRBD2 (5 bases). The CDR3 has 12 amino acids. CDR1 is WNHNN and CDR2 is SYGVQD in the germline V gene (reference sequence). Trimming left V 5 bases short and J 5 bases short, with 8 bases between. The CDR3 DNA follows: TGCGCCAGCAGTCCCCGGGGAGATACGCAGTATTTT. Translated, it gives CASSPRGDTQYF.

V is TRBV6-5 and J is TRBJ2-3; perhaps TRBD2 as D (5 bases). This CDR3 comprises 14 residues. CDR1 is MNHEY and CDR2 is SVGAGI in the germline V gene. V was cut by 8 bases and J by 4 bases, with 16 bases left in between. The CDR3 coding sequence is TGTGCCAGCGCGAGAGGGTTATCCGCAGATACGCAGTATTTT. Translated, it gives CASARGLSADTQYF.

V gene TRBV27 combines with J gene TRBJ2-7; 9 positions agree with TRBD1. The CDR3 totals 15 residues. Germline V gene sequence: CDR1 MNHEY, CDR2 SMNVEV (reference sequence). Germline trimming cut 3 bases from V and 5 bases from J; bases unmatched to any gene: 8. CDR3 nucleotide sequence: TGTGCCAGCAGTTTTAGGTGGACAGGGGAAAACGAGCAGTACTTC. Amino acids: CASSFRWTGENEQYF.

Comments on this clone: One base away lies a much larger clone, so this may be a sequencing read error. Other nucleotide sequences in the sample specify the same CDR3. CDR3 sequence reads: CASSLQGSTDTQYF. The CDR3 DNA reads as TGTGCCAGCAGCTTACAGGGGAGCACAGATACGCAGTATTTT. The genes are TRBV7-9 and TRBJ2-3; possibly TRBD1 for D (6 bases). In germline, CDR1 is SEHNR, CDR2 FQNEAQ (reference sequence). The CDR3 runs to 14 residues. V gave up 2 bases and J gave up 0 bases, with 6 bases separating them.

The chain joins TRBV3-1 (or the pseudogene TRBV3-2) to TRBJ1-2; the D is unclear. Germline V gene data show CDR1 as LGHDT and CDR2 as YNNKEL (reference sequence). The CDR3 sequence is 14 residues long. V lost 4 bases and J 5 bases, leaving 14 bases between the germline ends. The CDR3 is CASSPSAGGYGYTF. In DNA, the CDR3 is TGTGCCAGCAGCCCATCAGCGGGAGGGTATGGCTACACCTTC.

This clone was counted ten times or more. V gene TRBV28 combines with J gene TRBJ1-6, with D unresolved. V was pared by 3 bases and J by 8 bases, with 5 bases between. Germline V gene data show CDR1 as MDHEN and CDR2 as SYDVKM. The CDR3 covers 12 residues. CDR3 in DNA: TGTGCCAGCAGTTTCTCGGATTCACCCCTCCACTTT. Its protein product is CASSFSDSPLHF.